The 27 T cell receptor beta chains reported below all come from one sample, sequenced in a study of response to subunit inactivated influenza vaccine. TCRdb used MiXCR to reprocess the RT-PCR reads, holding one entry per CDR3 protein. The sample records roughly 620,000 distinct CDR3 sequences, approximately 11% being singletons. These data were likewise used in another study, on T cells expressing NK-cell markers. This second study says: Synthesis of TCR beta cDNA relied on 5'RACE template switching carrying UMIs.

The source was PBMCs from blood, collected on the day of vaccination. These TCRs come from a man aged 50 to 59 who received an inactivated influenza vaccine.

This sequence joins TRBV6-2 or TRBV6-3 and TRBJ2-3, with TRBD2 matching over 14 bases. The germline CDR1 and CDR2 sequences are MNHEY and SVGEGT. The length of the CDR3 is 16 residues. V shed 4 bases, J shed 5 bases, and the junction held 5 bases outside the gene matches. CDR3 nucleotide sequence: TGTGCCAGCAGTTCCCTTGGACTAGCGGGGGGAGATACGCAGTATTTT. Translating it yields CASSSLGLAGGDTQYF.

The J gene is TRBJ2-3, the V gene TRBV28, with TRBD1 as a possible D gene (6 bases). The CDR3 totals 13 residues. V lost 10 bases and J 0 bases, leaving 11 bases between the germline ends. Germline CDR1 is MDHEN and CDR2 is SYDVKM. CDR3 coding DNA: TGTGCCAACCGGGACACCAGCACAGATACGCAGTATTTT. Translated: CANRDTSTDTQYF.

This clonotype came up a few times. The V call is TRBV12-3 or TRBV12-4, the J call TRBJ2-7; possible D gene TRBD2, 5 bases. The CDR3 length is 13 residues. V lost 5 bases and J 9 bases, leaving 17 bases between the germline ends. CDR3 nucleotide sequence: TGTGCCAGCAGTACGGGGATTGTGGTTCGGCAGTACTTC. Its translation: CASSTGIVVRQYF.

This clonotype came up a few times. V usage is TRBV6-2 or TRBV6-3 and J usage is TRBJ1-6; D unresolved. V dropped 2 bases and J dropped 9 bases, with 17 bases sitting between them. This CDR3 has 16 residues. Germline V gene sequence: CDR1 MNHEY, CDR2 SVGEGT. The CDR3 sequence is CASSYRSPLEGSPLHF. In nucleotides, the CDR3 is TGTGCCAGCAGTTACCGCTCTCCACTAGAGGGTTCACCCCTCCACTTT.

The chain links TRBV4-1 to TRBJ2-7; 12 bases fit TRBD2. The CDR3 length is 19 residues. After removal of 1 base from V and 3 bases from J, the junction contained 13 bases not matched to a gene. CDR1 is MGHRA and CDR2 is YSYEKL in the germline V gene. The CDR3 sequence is CASSQVVLGRLAGDYEQYF. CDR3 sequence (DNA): TGCGCCAGCAGCCAAGTAGTTTTGGGACGACTAGCGGGGGACTACGAGCAGTACTTC.

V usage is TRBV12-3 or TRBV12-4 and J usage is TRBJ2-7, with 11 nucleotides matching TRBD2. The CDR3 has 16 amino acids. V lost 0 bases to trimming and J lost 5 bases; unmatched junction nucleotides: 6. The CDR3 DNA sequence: TGTGCCAGCAGTTTAGCGCCTAGCGGGGGGTCCAACGAGCAGTACTTC. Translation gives CASSLAPSGGSNEQYF.

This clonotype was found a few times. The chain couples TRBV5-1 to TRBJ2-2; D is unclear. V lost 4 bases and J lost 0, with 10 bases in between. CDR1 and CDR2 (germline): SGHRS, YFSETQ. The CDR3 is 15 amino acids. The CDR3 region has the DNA TGCGCCAGCAGCCAGGTGATCGCGAACACCGGGGAGCTGTTTTTT. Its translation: CASSQVIANTGELFF. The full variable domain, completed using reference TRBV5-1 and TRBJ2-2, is KAGVTQTPRYLIKTRGQQVTLSCSPISGHRSVSWYQQTPGQGLQFLFEYFSETQRNKGNFPGRFSGRQFSNSRSEMNVSTLELGDSALYLCASSQVIANTGELFFGEGSRLTVL.

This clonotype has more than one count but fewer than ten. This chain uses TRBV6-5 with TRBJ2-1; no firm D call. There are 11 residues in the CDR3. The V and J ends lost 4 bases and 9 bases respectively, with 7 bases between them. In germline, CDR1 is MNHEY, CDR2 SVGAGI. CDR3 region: CASSSLSEQFF. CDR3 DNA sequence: TGTGCCAGCAGTTCTCTAAGTGAGCAGTTCTTC.

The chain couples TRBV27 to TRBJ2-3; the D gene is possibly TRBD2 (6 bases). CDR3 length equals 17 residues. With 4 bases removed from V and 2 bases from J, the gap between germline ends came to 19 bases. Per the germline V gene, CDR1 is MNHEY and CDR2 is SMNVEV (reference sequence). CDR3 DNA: TGTGCCAGCAGTTCGGGACTTCTTTCCGCTCACACAGATACGCAGTATTTT. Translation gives CASSSGLLSAHTDTQYF.

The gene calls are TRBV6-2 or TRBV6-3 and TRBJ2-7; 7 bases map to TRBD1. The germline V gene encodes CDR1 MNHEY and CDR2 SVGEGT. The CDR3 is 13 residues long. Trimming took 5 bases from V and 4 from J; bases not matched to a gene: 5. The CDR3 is CASSDGTVYEQYF. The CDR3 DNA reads TGTGCCAGCAGTGACGGGACAGTATACGAGCAGTACTTC.

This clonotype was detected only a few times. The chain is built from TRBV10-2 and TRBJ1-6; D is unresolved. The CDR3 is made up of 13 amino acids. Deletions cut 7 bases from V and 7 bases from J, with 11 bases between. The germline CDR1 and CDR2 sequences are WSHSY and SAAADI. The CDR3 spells CASMVRFNSPLHF. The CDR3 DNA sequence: TGCGCCAGCATGGTACGCTTCAATTCACCCCTCCACTTT.

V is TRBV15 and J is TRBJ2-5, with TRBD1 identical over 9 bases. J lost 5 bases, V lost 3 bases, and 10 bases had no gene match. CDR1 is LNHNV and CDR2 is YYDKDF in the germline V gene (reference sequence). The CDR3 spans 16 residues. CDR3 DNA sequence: TGTGCCACCAGCAGGGGAGGACAGGGGCTAGGGGAGACCCAGTACTTC. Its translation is CATSRGGQGLGETQYF. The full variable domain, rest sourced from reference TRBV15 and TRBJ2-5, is DAMVIQNPRYQVTQFGKPVTLSCSQTLNHNVMYWYQQKSSQAPKLLFHYYDKDFNNEADTPDNFQSRRPNTSFCFLDIRSPGLGDTAMYLCATSRGGQGLGETQYFGPGTRLLVL.

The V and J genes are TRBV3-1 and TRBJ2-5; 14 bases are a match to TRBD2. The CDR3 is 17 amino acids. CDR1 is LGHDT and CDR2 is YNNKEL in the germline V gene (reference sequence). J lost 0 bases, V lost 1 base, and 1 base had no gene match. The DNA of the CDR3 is TGTGCCAGCAGCCAAGGACTAGCGGGAGGGTACCAAGAGACCCAGTACTTC. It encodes CASSQGLAGGYQETQYF.

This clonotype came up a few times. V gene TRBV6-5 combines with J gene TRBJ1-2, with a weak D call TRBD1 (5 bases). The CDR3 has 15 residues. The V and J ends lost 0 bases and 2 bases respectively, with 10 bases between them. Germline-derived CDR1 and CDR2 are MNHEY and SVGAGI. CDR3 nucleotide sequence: TGTGCCAGCAGTTACTCGGCAGGGAGAAACTATGGCTACACCTTC. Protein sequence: CASSYSAGRNYGYTF.

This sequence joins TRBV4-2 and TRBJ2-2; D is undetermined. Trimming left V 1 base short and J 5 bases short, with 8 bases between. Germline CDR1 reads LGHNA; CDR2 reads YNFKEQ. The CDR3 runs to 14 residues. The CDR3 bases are TGTGCCAGCAGCCAAGGACGAGAGACCGGGGAGCTGTTTTTT. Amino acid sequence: CASSQGRETGELFF.

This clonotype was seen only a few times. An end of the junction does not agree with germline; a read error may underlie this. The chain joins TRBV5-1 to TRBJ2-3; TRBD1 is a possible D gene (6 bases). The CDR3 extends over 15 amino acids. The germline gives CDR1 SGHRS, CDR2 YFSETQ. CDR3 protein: CASTLGSLGGDTQYF. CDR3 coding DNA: TGCGCCAGCACCTTGGGGTCTTTAGGGGGAGATACGCAGTATTTT.

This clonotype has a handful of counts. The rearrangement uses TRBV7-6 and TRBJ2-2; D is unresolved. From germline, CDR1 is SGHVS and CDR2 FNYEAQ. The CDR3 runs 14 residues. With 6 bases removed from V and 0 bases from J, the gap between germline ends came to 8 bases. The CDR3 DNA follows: TGTGCCAGCAGTCAAATGGCGAACACCGGGGAGCTGTTTTTT. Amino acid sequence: CASSQMANTGELFF. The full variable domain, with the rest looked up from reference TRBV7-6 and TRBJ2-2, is GAGVSQSPRYKVTKRGQDVALRCDPISGHVSLYWYRQALGQGPEFLTYFNYEAQQDKSGLPNDRFSAERPEGSISTLTIQRTEQRDSAMYRCASSQMANTGELFFGEGSRLTVL.

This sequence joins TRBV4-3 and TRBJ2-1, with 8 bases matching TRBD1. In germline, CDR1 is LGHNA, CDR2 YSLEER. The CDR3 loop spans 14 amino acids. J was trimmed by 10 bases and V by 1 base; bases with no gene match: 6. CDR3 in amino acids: CASSQGTGSREQFF. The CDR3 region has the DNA TGCGCCAGCAGCCAAGGGACAGGGAGCAGGGAGCAGTTCTTC.

This CDR3 is CATSRDRAGTDTQYF. DNA for the CDR3: TGTGCCACCAGCAGGGACAGGGCAGGCACAGATACGCAGTATTTT. The J gene is TRBJ2-3, the V gene TRBV15; 8 positions agree with TRBD1. The CDR3 extends over 15 amino acids. Germline V gene lookup returns CDR1 LNHNV and CDR2 YYDKDF (reference sequence). The trim removed 3 bases at V and 1 base at J, leaving 3 bases unmatched. Using reference TRBV15 and TRBJ2-3 for the parts outside the CDR3, the full variable domain is DAMVIQNPRYQVTQFGKPVTLSCSQTLNHNVMYWYQQKSSQAPKLLFHYYDKDFNNEADTPDNFQSRRPNTSFCFLDIRSPGLGDTAMYLCATSRDRAGTDTQYFGPGTRLTVL.

CDR3 protein: CASSVEQAMNTEAFF. The DNA of the CDR3 is TGTGCCAGCAGCGTAGAGCAGGCAATGAACACTGAAGCTTTCTTT. The chain links TRBV9 to TRBJ1-1; D is ambiguous. Germline V gene sequence: CDR1 SGDLS, CDR2 YYNGEE. Deletions cut 0 bases from V and 0 bases from J, with 9 bases between. The length of the CDR3 is 15 residues.

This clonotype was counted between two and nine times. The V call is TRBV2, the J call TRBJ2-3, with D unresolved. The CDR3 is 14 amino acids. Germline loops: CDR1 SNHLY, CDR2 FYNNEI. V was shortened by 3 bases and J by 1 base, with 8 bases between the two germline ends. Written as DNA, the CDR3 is TGTGCCAGCAGTGACCGGTTGCGCACAGATACGCAGTATTTT. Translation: CASSDRLRTDTQYF.

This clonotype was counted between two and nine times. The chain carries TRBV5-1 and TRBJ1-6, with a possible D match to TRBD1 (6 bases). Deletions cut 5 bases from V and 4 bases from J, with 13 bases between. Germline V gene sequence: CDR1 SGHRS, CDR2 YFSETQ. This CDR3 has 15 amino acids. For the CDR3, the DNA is TGCGCCAGCAGACCGACAGGAGATTATAATTCACCCCTCCACTTT. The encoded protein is CASRPTGDYNSPLHF.

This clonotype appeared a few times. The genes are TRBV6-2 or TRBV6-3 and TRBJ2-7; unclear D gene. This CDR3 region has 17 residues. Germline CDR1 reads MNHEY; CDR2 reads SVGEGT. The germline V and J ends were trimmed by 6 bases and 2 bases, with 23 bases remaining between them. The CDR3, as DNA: TGTGCCAGCAGAAAACAATGGGGTCCGGGCCCGCCCTACGAGCAGTACTTC. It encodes CASRKQWGPGPPYEQYF.

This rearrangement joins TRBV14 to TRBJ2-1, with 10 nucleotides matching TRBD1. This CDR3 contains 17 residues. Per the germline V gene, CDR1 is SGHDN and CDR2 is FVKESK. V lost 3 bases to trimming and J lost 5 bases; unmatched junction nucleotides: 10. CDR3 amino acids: CASSQRDRGDGHNEQFF. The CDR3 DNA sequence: TGTGCCAGCAGCCAGCGGGACAGGGGCGATGGTCACAATGAGCAGTTCTTC.

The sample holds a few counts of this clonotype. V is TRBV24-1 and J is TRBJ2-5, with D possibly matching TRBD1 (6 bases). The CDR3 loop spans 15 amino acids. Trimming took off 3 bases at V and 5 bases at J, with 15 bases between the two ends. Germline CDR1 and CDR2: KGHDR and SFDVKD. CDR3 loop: CATSDRWGLAETQYF. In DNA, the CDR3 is TGTGCCACCAGTGATCGATGGGGGCTTGCGGAGACCCAGTACTTC.

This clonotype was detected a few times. The CDR3 spells CASSASPRGYSNQPQHF. Written as DNA, the CDR3 is TGTGCCAGCAGTGCGTCCCCACGGGGATATAGCAATCAGCCCCAGCATTTT. This chain uses TRBV6-1 with TRBJ1-5; no definite D call. The CDR3 loop spans 17 amino acids. The V and J ends lost 4 bases and 0 bases respectively, with 16 bases between them. Looked up from germline, CDR1 is MNHNS and CDR2 is SASEGT.

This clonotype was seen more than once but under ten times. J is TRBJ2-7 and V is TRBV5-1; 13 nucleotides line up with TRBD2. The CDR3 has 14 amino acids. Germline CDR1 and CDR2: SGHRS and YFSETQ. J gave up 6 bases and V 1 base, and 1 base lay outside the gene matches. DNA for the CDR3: TGCGCCAGCAGCTTGCGACTAGCGGGAGGCGAGCAGTACTTC. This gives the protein CASSLRLAGGEQYF.